The clone carrying this T cell receptor (beta chain) was counted only a few times. As yet, its antigen is unknown. Germline V lookup: CDR1 MRHNA, CDR2 SNTAGT. This CDR3 has 14 amino acids. Trimming at V came to 7 bases and at J to 5 bases, leaving 10 bases not matched to a gene. The sample comes from a study of response to subunit inactivated influenza vaccine. TCRdb used MiXCR to reprocess the RT-PCR reads, holding one entry per CDR3 protein. The table includes hundreds of thousands of distinct CDR3 sequences, roughly 15% detected once. Study conclusions and caveats: The authors proposed limited new T cell recruitment per seasonal influenza vaccination.

The sequence was collected from a man aged 50 to 59 who received an inactivated influenza vaccine. The chain employs TRBV6-4 and TRBJ2-7; 8 bases line up with TRBD1. Sequenced here: PBMCs from blood, sampled roughly 15 days before vaccination. The chain's CDR3 is CASTGQGCWNEQYF. The CDR3 bases are TGTGCCAGCACCGGACAGGGCTGTTGGAACGAGCAGTACTTC.